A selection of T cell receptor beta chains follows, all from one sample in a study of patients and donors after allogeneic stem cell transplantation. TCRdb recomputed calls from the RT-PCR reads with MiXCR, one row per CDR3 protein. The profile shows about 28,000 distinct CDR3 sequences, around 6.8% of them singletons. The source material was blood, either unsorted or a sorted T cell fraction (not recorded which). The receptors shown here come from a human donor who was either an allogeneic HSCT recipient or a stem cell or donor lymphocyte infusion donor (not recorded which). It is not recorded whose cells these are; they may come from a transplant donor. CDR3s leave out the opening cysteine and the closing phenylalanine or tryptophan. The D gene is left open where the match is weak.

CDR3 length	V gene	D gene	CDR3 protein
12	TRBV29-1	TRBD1	SVEDRWTGFGYT
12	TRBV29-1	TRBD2	SVTSARYADTQY
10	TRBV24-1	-	ATSDPDQPQH
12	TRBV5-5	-	ASSPPGSSYEQY
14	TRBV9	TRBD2	ASSSGTSGNTGELF
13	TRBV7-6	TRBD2	ASSLATSGRETQY
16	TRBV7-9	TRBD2	ASSLALTSGMGSYEQY
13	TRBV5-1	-	ASSLVAGSLSEQY
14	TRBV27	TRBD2	ASSDSGRALYNEQF
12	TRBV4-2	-	ASSREYSNQPQH
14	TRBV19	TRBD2	ASSAPGLSSPGELF